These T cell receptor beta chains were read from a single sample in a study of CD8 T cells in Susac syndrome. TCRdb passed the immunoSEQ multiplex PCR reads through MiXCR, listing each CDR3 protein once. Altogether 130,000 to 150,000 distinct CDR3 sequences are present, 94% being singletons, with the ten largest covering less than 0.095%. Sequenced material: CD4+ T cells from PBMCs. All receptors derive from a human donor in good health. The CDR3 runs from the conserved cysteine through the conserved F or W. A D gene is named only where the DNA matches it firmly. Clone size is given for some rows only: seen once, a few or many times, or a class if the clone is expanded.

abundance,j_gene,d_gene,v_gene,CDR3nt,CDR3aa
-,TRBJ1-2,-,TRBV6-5,TGTGCCAGCAGTTCCCCCTATGGCTACACCTTC,CASSSPYGYTF
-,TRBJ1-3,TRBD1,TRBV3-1,TGTGCCAGCAGCCAAGATCCCTGGACAGGGTCAGGAAACACCATATATTTT,CASSQDPWTGSGNTIYF
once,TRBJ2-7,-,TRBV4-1,TGCGCCAGCAGCCAAGATAGTCGGACGAGCTACGAGCAGTACTTC,CASSQDSRTSYEQYF
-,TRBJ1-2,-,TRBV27,TGTGCCAGCAGTTTAAGGCAGAACTATGGCTACACCTTC,CASSLRQNYGYTF
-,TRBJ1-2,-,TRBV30,TGTGCCAGTTGGGTAAACGATAACTATGGCTACACCTTC,CASWVNDNYGYTF
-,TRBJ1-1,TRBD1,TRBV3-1,TGTGCCAGCAGCGGACAGGTGGCTGAAGCTTTCTTT,CASSGQVAEAFF
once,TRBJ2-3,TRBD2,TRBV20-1,TGCAGTGCTACTTCGGGACTACCACCAGATACGCAGTATTTT,CSATSGLPPDTQYF
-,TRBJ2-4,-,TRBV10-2,TGCGCCAGCAGTGAGAGGGTGGCAGAGCTGGCCAAAAACATTCAGTACTTC,CASSERVAELAKNIQYF
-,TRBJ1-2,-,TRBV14,TGTGCCAGCAGCCCCTCAGCTAACTATGGCTACACCTTC,CASSPSANYGYTF
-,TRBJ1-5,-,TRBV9,TGTGCCAGCAGCGTAGGGATCTCTAATCAGCCCCAGCATTTT,CASSVGISNQPQHF
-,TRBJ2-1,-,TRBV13,TGTGCCAGCAGCGACCCGAGGTCGGGCTCCTACAATGAGCAGTTCTTC,CASSDPRSGSYNEQFF
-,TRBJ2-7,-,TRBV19,TGTGCCAGTAGTTCCACAGGTATCTCCTACGAGCAGTACTTC,CASSSTGISYEQYF
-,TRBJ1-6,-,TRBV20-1,TGCAGTGCTAGAAGCGTATTTGGGTATAATTCACCCCTCCACTTT,CSARSVFGYNSPLHF
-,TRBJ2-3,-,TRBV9,TGTGCCAGCAGCCCTCAGGGCGTGTGGGGAGATACGCAGTATTTT,CASSPQGVWGDTQYF
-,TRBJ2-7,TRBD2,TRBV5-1,TGCGCCAGCACTCCCGGGGGGGAGGGCCACTCCTACGAGCAGTACTTC,CASTPGGEGHSYEQYF
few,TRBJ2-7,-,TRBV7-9,TGTGCCAGCAGCTTCATTGAGCTCGAGCAGTACTTC,CASSFIELEQYF
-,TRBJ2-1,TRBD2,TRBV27,TGTGCCAGCAGCCAATCCGGGACTAGCGGGAGGCGTTCCTACAATGAGCAGTTCTTC,CASSQSGTSGRRSYNEQFF
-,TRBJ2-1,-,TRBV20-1,TGCAGTGCTGCCCCGACTAGTGCAAATGAGCAGTTCTTC,CSAAPTSANEQFF
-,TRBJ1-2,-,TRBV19,TGTGCCAGTAGTACCTACAGGGTTGGCTACACCTTC,CASSTYRVGYTF
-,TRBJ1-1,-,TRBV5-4,TGTGCCAGCAGCTTCGGGAAGAACACTGAAGCTTTCTTT,CASSFGKNTEAFF
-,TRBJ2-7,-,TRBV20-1,TGCAGTGCCACAGGAGACGAGCAGTACTTC,CSATGDEQYF
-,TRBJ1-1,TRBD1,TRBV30,TGTGCCTGGAGTCCCAGGGGGGGGATGAACACTGAAGCTTTCTTT,CAWSPRGGMNTEAFF
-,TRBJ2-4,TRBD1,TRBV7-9,TGTGCCAGCAGCTTAACCGGGACAGGAAACATTCAGTACTTC,CASSLTGTGNIQYF
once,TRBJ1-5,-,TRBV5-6,TGTGCCAGCACGAACGGGCGGGGCAATCAGCCCCAGCATTTT,CASTNGRGNQPQHF
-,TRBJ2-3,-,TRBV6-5,TGTGCCAGCAGTGCTAGGAGTTACGATACGCAGTATTTT,CASSARSYDTQYF
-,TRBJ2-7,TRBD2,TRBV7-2,TGTGCCAGCGCCCAAGTGTCACTAGCGGGAGGCGAGCAGTACTTC,CASAQVSLAGGEQYF
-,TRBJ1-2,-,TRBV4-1,TGCGCCAGCAGCCCTGAACCGAGCGGGGGCTACACCTTC,CASSPEPSGGYTF
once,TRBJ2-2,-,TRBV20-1,TGCAGTGCCGCCGATCCGGTACAGGCGATTACCGGGGAGCTGTTTTTT,CSAADPVQAITGELFF
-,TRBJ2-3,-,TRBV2,TGTGCCAGCAGTTTTGGACGAGAATTGGCTACGCAGTATTTT,CASSFGRELATQYF
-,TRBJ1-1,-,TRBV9,TGTGCCAGCAGGGAAGCGCAGGAGGGCACTGAAGCTTTCTTT,CASREAQEGTEAFF
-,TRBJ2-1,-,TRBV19,TGTGCCAGTAGCCGGGGGACAGCCGCTAGTAGTGAGCAGTTCTTC,CASSRGTAASSEQFF
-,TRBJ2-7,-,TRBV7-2,TGTGCCAGCAGCTTAGCGAACAGGGCGGGCGAGCAGTACTTC,CASSLANRAGEQYF
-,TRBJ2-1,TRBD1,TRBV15,TGTGCCACCAGCAGGGCTATGACAGGGGTTAATGAGCAGTTCTTC,CATSRAMTGVNEQFF
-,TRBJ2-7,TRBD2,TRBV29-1,TGCAGCGTTGGGGGTGGACTAGCCGCCTACGAGCAGTACTTC,CSVGGGLAAYEQYF
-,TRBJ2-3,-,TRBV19,TGTGCCAGTAGTTTATTGGGGTCTAGCACAGATACGCAGTATTTT,CASSLLGSSTDTQYF
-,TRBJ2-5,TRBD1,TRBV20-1,TGCAGTGTGTTTTTAGGGGGCCCTAGGGAGACCCAGTACTTC,CSVFLGGPRETQYF
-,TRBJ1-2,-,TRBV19,TGTGCCAGTACCCCCTCACGGGTCCTAGCGGGCTATGGCTACACCTTC,CASTPSRVLAGYGYTF
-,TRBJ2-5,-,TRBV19,TGTGCCAGTAGTATCCTACTAGGACGAGAGACCCAGTACTTC,CASSILLGRETQYF
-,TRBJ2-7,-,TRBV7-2,TGTGCCAGCAGCTTAGCAACTGAAGGAACCTACGAGCAGTACTTC,CASSLATEGTYEQYF
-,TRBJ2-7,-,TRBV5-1,TGCGCCAGCAGCCGGGGGGTACCGGGGACACCTTCCTACGAGCAGTACTTC,CASSRGVPGTPSYEQYF
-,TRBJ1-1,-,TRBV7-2,TGTGCCAGCAGCTTAGACAGGGTTACTGAAGCTTTCTTT,CASSLDRVTEAFF
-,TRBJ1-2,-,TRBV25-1,TGTGCCAGCAGTGCTACTGACTATGGCTACACCTTC,CASSATDYGYTF
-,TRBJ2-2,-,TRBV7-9,TGTGCCAGCAGCCTAACAGGCTATTCGAACACCGGGGAGCTGTTTTTT,CASSLTGYSNTGELFF
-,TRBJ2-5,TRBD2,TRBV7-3,TGTGCCAGCAGCTCGCTAGCGGGAGGGCCGGGGGAGACCCAGTACTTC,CASSSLAGGPGETQYF
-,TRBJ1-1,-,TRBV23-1,TGCGCCAGCAGATCTCTAGCCGTTAACACTGAAGCTTTCTTT,CASRSLAVNTEAFF
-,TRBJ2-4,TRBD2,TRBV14,TGTGCCAGCAGCCAAGAACGGGGATTAGCGGGGCTAGCCAAAAACATTCAGTACTTC,CASSQERGLAGLAKNIQYF
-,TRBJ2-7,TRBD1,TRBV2,TGTGCCAGCACGAGGACAGGGGGGATATACGAGCAGTACTTC,CASTRTGGIYEQYF
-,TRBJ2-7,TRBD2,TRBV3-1,TGTGCCAGCAGCCATGTGACTAGCGGGACCTACGAGCAGTACTTC,CASSHVTSGTYEQYF
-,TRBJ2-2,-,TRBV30,TGTGCCTGGAGTGCCTCCCAGGCCGGGGAGCTGTTTTTT,CAWSASQAGELFF
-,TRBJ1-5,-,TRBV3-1,TGTGCCAGCAGCCTCTCGGCACAGAACAATCAGCCCCAGCATTTT,CASSLSAQNNQPQHF
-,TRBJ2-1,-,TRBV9,TGTGCCAGCAGCGTAAGGGCAGGCTACAATGAGCAGTTCTTC,CASSVRAGYNEQFF